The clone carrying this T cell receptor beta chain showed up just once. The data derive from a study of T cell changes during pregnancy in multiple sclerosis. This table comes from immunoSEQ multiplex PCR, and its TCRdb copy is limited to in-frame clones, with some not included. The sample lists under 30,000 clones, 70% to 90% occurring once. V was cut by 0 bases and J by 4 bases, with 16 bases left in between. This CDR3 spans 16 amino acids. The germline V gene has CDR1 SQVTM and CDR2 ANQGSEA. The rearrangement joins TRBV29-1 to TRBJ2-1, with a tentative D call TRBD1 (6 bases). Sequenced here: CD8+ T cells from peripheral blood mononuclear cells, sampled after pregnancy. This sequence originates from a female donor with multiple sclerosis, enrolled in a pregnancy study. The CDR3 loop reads CSVEDQGPQLYNEQFF. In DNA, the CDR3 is TGCAGCGTTGAAGATCAGGGGCCTCAACTTTACAATGAGCAGTTCTTC.